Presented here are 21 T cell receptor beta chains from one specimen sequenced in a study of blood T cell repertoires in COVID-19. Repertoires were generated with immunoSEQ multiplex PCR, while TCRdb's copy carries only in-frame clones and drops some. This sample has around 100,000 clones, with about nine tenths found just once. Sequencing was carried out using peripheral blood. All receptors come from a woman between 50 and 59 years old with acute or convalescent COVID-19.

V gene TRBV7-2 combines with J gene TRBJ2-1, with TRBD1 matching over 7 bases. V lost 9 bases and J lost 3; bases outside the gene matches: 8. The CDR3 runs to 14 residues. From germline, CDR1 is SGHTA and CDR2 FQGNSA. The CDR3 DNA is TGTGCCAGTGGCTTGGCAGGGGGCTACAATGAGCAGTTCTTC. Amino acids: CASGLAGGYNEQFF. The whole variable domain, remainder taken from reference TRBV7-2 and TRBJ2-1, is GAGVSQSPSNKVTEKGKDVELRCDPISGHTALYWYRQSLGQGLEFLIYFQGNSAPDKSGLPSDRFSAERTGGSVSTLTIQRTQQEDSAVYLCASGLAGGYNEQFFGPGTRLTVL.

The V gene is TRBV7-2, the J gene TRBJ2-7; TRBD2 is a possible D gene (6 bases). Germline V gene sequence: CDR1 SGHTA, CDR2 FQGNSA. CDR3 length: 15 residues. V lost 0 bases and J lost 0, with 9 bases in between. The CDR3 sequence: CASSLASGLSYEQYF. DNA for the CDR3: TGTGCCAGCAGCTTAGCTAGCGGACTCTCCTACGAGCAGTACTTC.

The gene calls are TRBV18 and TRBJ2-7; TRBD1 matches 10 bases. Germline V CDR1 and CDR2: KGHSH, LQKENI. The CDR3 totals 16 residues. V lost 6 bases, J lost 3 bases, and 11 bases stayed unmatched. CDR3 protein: CASSPGTGVLNYEQYF. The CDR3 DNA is TGTGCCAGCTCCCCCGGGACAGGGGTTTTGAACTACGAGCAGTACTTC.

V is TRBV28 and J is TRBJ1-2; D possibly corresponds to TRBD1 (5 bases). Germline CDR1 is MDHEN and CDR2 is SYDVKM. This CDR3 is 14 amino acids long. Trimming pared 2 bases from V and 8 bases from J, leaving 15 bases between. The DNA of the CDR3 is TGTGCCAGCAGTTTAGAGACAGCTATTCGAGGCTACACCTTC. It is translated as CASSLETAIRGYTF.

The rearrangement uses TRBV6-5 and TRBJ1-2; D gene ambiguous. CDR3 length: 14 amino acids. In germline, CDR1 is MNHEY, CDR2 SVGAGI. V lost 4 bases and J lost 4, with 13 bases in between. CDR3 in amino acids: CASSFTTRGYGYTF. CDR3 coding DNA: TGTGCCAGCAGTTTTACAACCCGAGGCTATGGCTACACCTTC.

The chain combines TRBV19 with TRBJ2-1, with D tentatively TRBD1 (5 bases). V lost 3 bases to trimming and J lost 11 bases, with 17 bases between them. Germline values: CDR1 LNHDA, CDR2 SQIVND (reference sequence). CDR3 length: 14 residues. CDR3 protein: CASSILGRGTQQFF. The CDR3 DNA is TGTGCCAGTAGTATTCTGGGAAGGGGAACCCAGCAGTTCTTC.

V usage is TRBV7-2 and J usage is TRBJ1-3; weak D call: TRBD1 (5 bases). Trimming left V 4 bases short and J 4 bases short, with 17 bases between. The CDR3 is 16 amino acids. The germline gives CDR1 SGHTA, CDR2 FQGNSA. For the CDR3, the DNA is TGTGCCAGCAGCTCCCCCGTTGGGGGGTGGGGAAACACCATATATTTT. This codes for CASSSPVGGWGNTIYF.

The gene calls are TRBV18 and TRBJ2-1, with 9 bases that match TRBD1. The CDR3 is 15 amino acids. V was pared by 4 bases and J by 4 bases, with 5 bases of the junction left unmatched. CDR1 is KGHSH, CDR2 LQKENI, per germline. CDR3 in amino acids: CASSLGTGSYNEQFF. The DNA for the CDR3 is TGTGCCAGCTCACTCGGGACAGGGTCTTACAATGAGCAGTTCTTC.

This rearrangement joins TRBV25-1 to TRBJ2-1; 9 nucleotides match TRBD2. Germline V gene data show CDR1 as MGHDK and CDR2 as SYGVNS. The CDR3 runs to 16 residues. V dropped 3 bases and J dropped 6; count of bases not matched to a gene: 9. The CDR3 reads CASSDLAGASSNEQFF. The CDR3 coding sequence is TGTGCCAGCAGTGACTTAGCGGGAGCGTCCAGCAATGAGCAGTTCTTC.

The CDR3 nucleotides read TGTGCCAGCAGTTACACGGCCTACGAGCAGTACTTC. Its translation is CASSYTAYEQYF. The chain couples TRBV6-2 or TRBV6-3 to TRBJ2-7; D gene uncertain. The CDR3 length is 12 residues. Trimming took 2 bases from V and 2 from J, leaving 4 bases between them. Germline CDR1 is MNHEY and CDR2 is SVGEGT.

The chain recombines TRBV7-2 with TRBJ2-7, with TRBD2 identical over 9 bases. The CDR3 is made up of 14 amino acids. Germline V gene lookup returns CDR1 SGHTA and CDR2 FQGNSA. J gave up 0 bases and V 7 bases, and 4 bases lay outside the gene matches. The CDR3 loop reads CASKTSGSSYEQYF. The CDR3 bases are TGTGCCAGCAAGACTAGCGGAAGCTCCTACGAGCAGTACTTC. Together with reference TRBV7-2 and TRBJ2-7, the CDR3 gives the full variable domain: GAGVSQSPSNKVTEKGKDVELRCDPISGHTALYWYRQSLGQGLEFLIYFQGNSAPDKSGLPSDRFSAERTGGSVSTLTIQRTQQEDSAVYLCASKTSGSSYEQYFGPGTRLTVT.

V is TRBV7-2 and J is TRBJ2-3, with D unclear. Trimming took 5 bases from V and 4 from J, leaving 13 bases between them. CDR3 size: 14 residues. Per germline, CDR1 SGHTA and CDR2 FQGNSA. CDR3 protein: CASSGRAGSDTQYF. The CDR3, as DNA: TGTGCCAGCAGCGGCCGTGCTGGCTCAGATACGCAGTATTTT. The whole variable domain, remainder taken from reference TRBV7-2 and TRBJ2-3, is GAGVSQSPSNKVTEKGKDVELRCDPISGHTALYWYRQSLGQGLEFLIYFQGNSAPDKSGLPSDRFSAERTGGSVSTLTIQRTQQEDSAVYLCASSGRAGSDTQYFGPGTRLTVL.

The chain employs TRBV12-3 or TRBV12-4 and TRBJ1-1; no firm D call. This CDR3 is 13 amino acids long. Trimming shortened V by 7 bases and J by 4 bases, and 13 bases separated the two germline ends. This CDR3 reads CASTLEVVTEAFF. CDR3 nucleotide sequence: TGTGCCAGCACCTTAGAGGTGGTCACTGAAGCTTTCTTT.

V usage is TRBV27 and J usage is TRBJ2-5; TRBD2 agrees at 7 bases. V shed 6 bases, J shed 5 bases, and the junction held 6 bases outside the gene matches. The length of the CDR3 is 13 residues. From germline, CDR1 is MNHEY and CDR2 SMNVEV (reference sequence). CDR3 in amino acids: CASRSGIEETQYF. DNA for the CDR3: TGTGCCAGCAGAAGCGGGATAGAGGAGACCCAGTACTTC.

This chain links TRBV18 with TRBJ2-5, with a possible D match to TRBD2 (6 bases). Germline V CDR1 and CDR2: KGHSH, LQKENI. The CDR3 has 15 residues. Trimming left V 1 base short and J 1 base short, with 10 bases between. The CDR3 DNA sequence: TGTGCCAGCTCACCACGGGCCGGGGGCCAAGAGACCCAGTACTTC. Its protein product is CASSPRAGGQETQYF.

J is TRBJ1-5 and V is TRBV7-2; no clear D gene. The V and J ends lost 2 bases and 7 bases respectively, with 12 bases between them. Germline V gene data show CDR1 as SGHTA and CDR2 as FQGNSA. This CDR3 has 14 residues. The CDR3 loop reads CASSLFLGGQPQHF. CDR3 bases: TGTGCCAGCAGCTTATTTCTTGGCGGGCAGCCCCAGCATTTT.

CDR3 nucleotide sequence: TGTGCCAGCAGCTTAGTCGGGGAGGGAGCTTTCTTT. Translation: CASSLVGEGAFF. The genes are TRBV7-9 and TRBJ1-1; D not resolved. There are 12 residues in the CDR3. V lost 1 base, J lost 10 bases, and 10 bases lay in between. The germline gives CDR1 SEHNR, CDR2 FQNEAQ (reference sequence).

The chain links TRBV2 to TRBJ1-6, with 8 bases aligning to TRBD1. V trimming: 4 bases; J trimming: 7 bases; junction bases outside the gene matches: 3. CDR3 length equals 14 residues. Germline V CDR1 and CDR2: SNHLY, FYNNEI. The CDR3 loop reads CASSVTGGNSPLHF. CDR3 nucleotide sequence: TGTGCCAGCAGTGTTACAGGGGGGAATTCACCCCTCCACTTT.

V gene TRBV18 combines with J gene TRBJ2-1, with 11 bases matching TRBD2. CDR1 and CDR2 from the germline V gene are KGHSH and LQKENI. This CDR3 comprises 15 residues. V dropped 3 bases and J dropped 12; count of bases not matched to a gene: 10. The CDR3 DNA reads TGTGCCAGCTCACCGGGACTAGCGGCTACAATGAGGCAGTTCTTC. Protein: CASSPGLAATMRQFF. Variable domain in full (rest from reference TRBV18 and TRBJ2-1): NAGVMQNPRHLVRRRGQEARLRCSPMKGHSHVYWYRQLPEEGLKFMVYLQKENIIDESGMPKERFSAEFPKEGPSILRIQQVVRGDSAAYFCASSPGLAATMRQFFGPGTRLTVL.

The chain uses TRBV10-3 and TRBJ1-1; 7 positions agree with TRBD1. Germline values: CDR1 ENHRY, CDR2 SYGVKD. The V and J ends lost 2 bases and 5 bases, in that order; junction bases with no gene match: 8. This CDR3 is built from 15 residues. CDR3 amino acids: CAISEANRGGTEAFF. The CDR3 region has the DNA TGTGCCATCAGTGAGGCAAACAGGGGCGGGACTGAAGCTTTCTTT.

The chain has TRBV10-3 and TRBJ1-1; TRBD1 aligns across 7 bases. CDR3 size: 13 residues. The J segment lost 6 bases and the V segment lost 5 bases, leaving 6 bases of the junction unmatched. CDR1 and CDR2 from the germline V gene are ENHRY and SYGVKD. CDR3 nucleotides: TGTGCCATCAGTAATGGACAGGTCTCTGAAGCTTTCTTT. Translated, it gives CAISNGQVSEAFF.